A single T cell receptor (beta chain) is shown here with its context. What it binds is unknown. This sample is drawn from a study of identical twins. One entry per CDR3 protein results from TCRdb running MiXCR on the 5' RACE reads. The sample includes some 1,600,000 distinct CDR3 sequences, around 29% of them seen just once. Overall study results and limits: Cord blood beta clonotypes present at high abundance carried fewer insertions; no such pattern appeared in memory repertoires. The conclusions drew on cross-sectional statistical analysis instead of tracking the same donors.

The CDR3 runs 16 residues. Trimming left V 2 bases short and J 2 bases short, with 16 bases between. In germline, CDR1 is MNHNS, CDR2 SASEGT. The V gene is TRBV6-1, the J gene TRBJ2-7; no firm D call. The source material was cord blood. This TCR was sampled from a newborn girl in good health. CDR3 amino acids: CASSEMMGGSTYEQYF. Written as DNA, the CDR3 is TGTGCCAGCAGTGAAATGATGGGCGGTTCTACCTACGAGCAGTACTTC.